The 21 T cell receptor beta chains listed next were all sequenced from one sample in a study of T cells in Graves' hyperthyroidism and ophthalmopathy. TCR beta CDR3 regions were amplified from RNA transcripts. Initially, a first-round RT-PCR of the TCR CDR3 employed the HTBI primer set. A single record per CDR3 protein comes from TCRdb applying MiXCR to the multiplex PCR reads. The sample carries 300,000 to 350,000 distinct CDR3 sequences, about 15% recorded once. The specimen was blood. Source of these receptors: a woman in her 30s with Graves' hyperthyroidism.

This clonotype was found many times. V and J are TRBV20-1 and TRBJ1-4, with no clear D. CDR3 length: 14 amino acids. V shed 0 bases and J shed 8 bases, with 13 bases lying between them. Germline values: CDR1 DFQATT, CDR2 SNEGSKA (reference sequence). CDR3 DNA sequence: TGCAGTGCTAGAGATTCCGGGGTCGGCGAAAAACTGTTTTTT. Its translation: CSARDSGVGEKLFF.

There are many counts of this clonotype. The V and J genes are TRBV30 and TRBJ2-5; D unresolved. The V end was cut by 1 base, the J end by 7 bases, with 13 bases between. The germline CDR1 and CDR2 sequences are GTSNPN and SVGIG (reference sequence). There are 13 residues in the CDR3. The CDR3 here is CAWSASSVGTQYF. CDR3 coding DNA: TGTGCCTGGAGTGCGAGTTCGGTTGGGACCCAGTACTTC.

J is TRBJ2-2 and V is TRBV29-1, with D possibly matching TRBD1 (5 bases). The germline V gene encodes CDR1 SQVTM and CDR2 ANQGSEA. Trimming shortened V by 5 bases and J by 7 bases, and 14 bases separated the two germline ends. This CDR3 comprises 13 residues. The CDR3 here is CSVLVRASGELFF. CDR3 in DNA: TGCAGCGTTCTTGTCAGGGCCAGCGGGGAGCTGTTTTTT.

The rearrangement links TRBV5-1 to TRBJ1-6; TRBD1 might be the D (5 bases). The ends were cut back, 0 bases at V and 10 bases at J, with 14 bases in the middle. Germline values: CDR1 SGHRS, CDR2 YFSETQ. The CDR3 is 15 amino acids. Written as DNA, the CDR3 is TGCGCCAGCAGCTTGGCCGCGGGGGGTGGATCACCCCTCCACTTT. It translates to CASSLAAGGGSPLHF.

This sequence joins TRBV19 and TRBJ1-5; no clear D. Germline values: CDR1 LNHDA, CDR2 SQIVND (reference sequence). Trimming removed 6 bases from V and 3 bases from J, with 12 bases in between. The CDR3 has 14 amino acids. The CDR3 DNA reads TGTGCCAGTAGGGAGGGTCCAGACAATCAGCCCCAGCATTTT. It codes for CASREGPDNQPQHF.

Many counts were recorded for this clonotype. V gene TRBV6-1 combines with J gene TRBJ1-2; maybe TRBD1 (5 bases). V was shortened by 7 bases and J by 5 bases, with 20 bases between the two germline ends. From germline, CDR1 is MNHNS and CDR2 SASEGT. CDR3 size: 15 residues. The CDR3 reads CASKYSEGKGYGYTF. The CDR3 DNA follows: TGTGCCAGCAAGTACAGTGAGGGGAAGGGATATGGCTACACCTTC.

The chain employs TRBV14 and TRBJ2-7, with a weak D call TRBD2 (5 bases). Germline CDR1 reads SGHDN; CDR2 reads FVKESK. V was clipped by 4 bases and J by 3 bases, with 13 bases between them. The CDR3 is 14 residues long. CDR3 nucleotides: TGTGCCAGCAGCCGGACTCCACTAGGCTACGAGCAGTACTTC. It yields the protein CASSRTPLGYEQYF.

CDR3 in DNA: TGTGCCAGCACCACGAGCGGGACAGGGGGCGAGCAGTACTTC. It is translated as CASTTSGTGGEQYF. V is TRBV6-1 and J is TRBJ2-7; TRBD1 matches 11 bases. Germline V gene data show CDR1 as MNHNS and CDR2 as SASEGT. J gave up 6 bases and V 7 bases, and 8 bases lay outside the gene matches. CDR3 length: 14 amino acids.

This clonotype occurred a few times. The chain combines TRBV5-6 with TRBJ1-1, with D possibly TRBD1 on 5 matching bases. V gave up 0 bases and J gave up 7 bases, with 13 bases separating them. This CDR3 has 14 amino acids. The germline V gene has CDR1 SGHDT and CDR2 YYEEEE. Written as DNA, the CDR3 is TGTGCCAGCAGCTTGGTAGCAGGGCGGGATGAAGCTTTCTTT. Translation gives CASSLVAGRDEAFF.

The rearrangement uses TRBV9 and TRBJ1-4, with TRBD1 as a possible D gene (6 bases). This CDR3 contains 14 residues. The V gene's germline CDR1 is SGDLS and CDR2 YYNGEE. The V end lost 0 bases, the J end lost 8 bases, and 11 bases lay between the germline ends. CDR3 residues: CASSVAGGNEKLFF. The CDR3 nucleotides are TGTGCCAGCAGCGTAGCGGGGGGCAACGAAAAACTGTTTTTT.

The sample holds a few counts of this clonotype. The chain couples TRBV30 to TRBJ1-2, with D possibly matching TRBD1 (6 bases). V lost 0 bases and J lost 3, with 11 bases in between. Germline assignment: CDR1 GTSNPN and CDR2 SVGIG (reference sequence). CDR3 size: 14 residues. In DNA, the CDR3 is TGTGCCTGGAGTGTCCAGGGGCAATACTATGGCTACACCTTC. Its protein is CAWSVQGQYYGYTF.

This clonotype was found a few times. The chain links TRBV7-6 to TRBJ2-7; D gene uncertain. The CDR3 is 15 residues long. The germline CDR1 and CDR2 sequences are SGHVS and FNYEAQ. V lost 1 base to trimming and J lost 4 bases, with 14 bases between them. Written as DNA, the CDR3 is TGTGCCAGCAGCTTAGAGACCCCGCCCGGGTACGAGCAGTACTTC. Its translation is CASSLETPPGYEQYF.

This clonotype was observed at least ten times. The chain joins TRBV7-2 to TRBJ2-5, with 8 bases lining up with TRBD2. CDR3 length: 15 residues. Germline-derived CDR1 and CDR2 are SGHTA and FQGNSA. J lost 4 bases, V lost 9 bases, and 13 bases had no gene match. The CDR3 region is CASSAAGALGETQYF. The CDR3 nucleotides are TGTGCCAGTTCCGCAGCGGGAGCATTGGGAGAGACCCAGTACTTC.

In this sample, this clonotype turned up a few times. The chain employs TRBV9 and TRBJ2-1, with a possible D match to TRBD2 (6 bases). CDR3 length: 15 residues. Trimming removed 2 bases at V and 5 bases at J, with 14 bases between. Looked up from germline, CDR1 is SGDLS and CDR2 is YYNGEE. The CDR3: CASSVGGAFNNEQFF. The CDR3 DNA is TGTGCCAGCAGCGTCGGGGGAGCTTTTAACAATGAGCAGTTCTTC.

The rearrangement uses TRBV28 and TRBJ2-2, with D tentatively TRBD2 (6 bases). The germline CDR1 and CDR2 sequences are MDHEN and SYDVKM. The V gene lost 3 bases and the J gene lost 4 bases, with 12 bases spanning the gap. This CDR3 region has 15 residues. Here the CDR3 DNA reads TGTGCCAGCAGTTTTGGGGCGGGGCGCACCGGGGAGCTGTTTTTT. It specifies CASSFGAGRTGELFF.

This clonotype was seen only a few times. The V gene is TRBV7-9, the J gene TRBJ1-2, with a weak D call TRBD1 (6 bases). Trimming removed 1 base from V and 4 bases from J, with 16 bases in between. Germline loops: CDR1 SEHNR, CDR2 FQNEAQ (reference sequence). The length of the CDR3 is 16 residues. This chain's CDR3 is CASSLGPTGRVYGYTF. The DNA for the CDR3 is TGTGCCAGCAGCTTAGGGCCGACAGGCCGCGTCTATGGCTACACCTTC.

This clonotype was detected ten times or more. This rearrangement joins TRBV18 to TRBJ2-5; the D gene is possibly TRBD1 (6 bases). Trimming took 1 base from V and 2 from J, leaving 8 bases between them. The CDR3 spans 14 residues. CDR1 KGHSH and CDR2 LQKENI come from the germline V gene. The CDR3 protein is CASSPRTAQETQYF. DNA of the CDR3: TGTGCCAGCTCACCACGGACAGCGCAAGAGACCCAGTACTTC.

This clonotype was seen ten or more times. The rearrangement uses TRBV20-1 and TRBJ2-1, with 8 bases lining up with TRBD2. The CDR3 extends over 14 amino acids. J gave up 4 bases and V 3 bases, and 5 bases lay outside the gene matches. Per the germline V gene, CDR1 is DFQATT and CDR2 is SNEGSKA (reference sequence). CDR3 protein: CSARRLAGYNEQFF. CDR3 in DNA: TGCAGTGCTAGGCGGCTAGCGGGTTACAATGAGCAGTTCTTC.

This clonotype was seen repeatedly, ten times or more. The gene calls are TRBV6-2 or TRBV6-3 and TRBJ2-7; D gene unclear. The CDR3 sequence is 13 residues long. The ends were cut back, 2 bases at V and 4 bases at J, with 9 bases in the middle. In germline, CDR1 is MNHEY, CDR2 SVGEGT. In DNA, the CDR3 is TGTGCCAGCAGTTACGGCCAGGTTTACGAGCAGTACTTC. As protein: CASSYGQVYEQYF.

This clonotype showed up just a few times. V and J are TRBV19 and TRBJ2-7; the match to TRBD1 covers 8 bases. The CDR3 runs to 15 residues. Losses at the gene ends were 6 bases for V and 2 bases for J; bases not matched to a gene: 9. Germline CDR1 and CDR2: LNHDA and SQIVND (reference sequence). CDR3 sequence: CASRSSRQGTYEQYF. The CDR3 coding sequence is TGTGCCAGTAGGTCCAGCCGACAGGGGACCTACGAGCAGTACTTC.

V is TRBV10-3 and J is TRBJ1-5, with D unresolved. Trimming shortened V by 3 bases and J by 5 bases, and 5 bases separated the two germline ends. The CDR3 has 12 amino acids. CDR1 and CDR2 from the germline V gene are ENHRY and SYGVKD. For the CDR3, the DNA is TGTGCCATCAGTGACAGTTATCAGCCCCAGCATTTT. Protein product: CAISDSYQPQHF.